Reported below is one T cell receptor (beta chain). Its antigen remains unidentified. PCR primers comprised 60 Vbeta and 13 Jbeta primers. Clones were sequenced by immunoSEQ multiplex PCR, and TCRdb holds only the in-frame ones, with some missing. The top ten hold more than 15% of the sample, which has about 90,000 clones, 55% to 85% seen once. The data were obtained in a study of cytomegalovirus exposure and HLA in healthy donors. Study findings and constraints: When analyzed later, a missense DCLRE1C variant was found to be linked to TCR beta V- and J-gene trimming.

Germline V gives CDR1 LGHNA, CDR2 YSLEER. The CDR3 has 17 residues. V was clipped by 0 bases and J by 0 bases, with 14 bases between them. Sequencing input: PBMCs. This chain links TRBV4-3 with TRBJ1-2; D is unresolved. The sequence derives from a woman aged 18-29 years in good health and CMV-seropositive. The CDR3: CASSQDGGGRTNYGYTF. CDR3 nucleotide sequence: TGCGCCAGCAGCCAAGATGGTGGCGGGAGGACTAACTATGGCTACACCTTC.